This TCR beta chain came from a study of T cells after yellow fever vaccination. As for the study in general: Low-cell-number fractions underwent preparation using SMART-Seq v4 Ultra Low Input. Study-wide results and caveats: Detected again after the booster were most primary-vaccination clones, at 95% to 98% CD4 and 80% to 90% CD8.

The table lists this clonotype with a few counts. Its antigen is not known. In making TCR cDNA, 5'RACE template switching added a universal primer site and UMIs to it. TCRdb re-called the 5' RACE reads with MiXCR, one entry per CDR3 protein. The sample records 450,000 to 600,000 distinct CDR3 sequences, less than 20% being singletons. The CDR3 runs 15 residues. CDR1 and CDR2 from the germline V gene are SEHNR and FQNEAQ (reference sequence). Trimming shortened V by 4 bases and J by 6 bases, and 18 bases separated the two germline ends. The rearrangement links TRBV7-9 to TRBJ1-2; tentative D call: TRBD1 (5 bases). The receptor's source is a man in his late teens or twenties who received the YFV17D yellow fever vaccine. Source: PBMCs, taken less than 6 days after the first yellow fever vaccination. The CDR3 DNA follows: TGTGCCAGCAGCTCATGGACAAACGAGGCGGATGGCTACACCTTC. This sequence encodes CASSSWTNEADGYTF.